This T cell receptor beta chain originates from a study of cytomegalovirus exposure and HLA in healthy donors. The PCR ran on 60 Vbeta and 13 Jbeta primers. Method: immunoSEQ multiplex PCR; TCRdb's copy keeps in-frame clones and lacks some. The sample shows 85,000 to 90,000 clones, about 75% of them seen only once. Germline CDR1 reads MNHEY; CDR2 reads SMNVEV (reference sequence). The CDR3 is 11 amino acids. Trimming shortened V by 3 bases and J by 6 bases, and 5 bases separated the two germline ends. The sample comprised PBMCs. The sequence was obtained from a man aged 30-40 years in good health and CMV-seropositive. This chain connects TRBV27 to TRBJ1-1, with D uncertain. The DNA of the CDR3 is TGTGCCAGCAGTTTCGGGGCTGAAGCTTTCTTT. Its translation: CASSFGAEAFF.